A selection of T cell receptor beta chains follows, all from one sample in a study of blood T cell repertoires in COVID-19. The table came from immunoSEQ multiplex PCR; TCRdb's copy has only in-frame clones and leaves some out. The sample carries around 300,000 clones, 90% recorded once. What was sequenced was peripheral blood. The origin of the receptors is a woman aged 40 to 49 with COVID-19, enrolled during active disease. Both conserved end residues are part of each CDR3. Fields, in order: clone size, D gene, V gene, J gene, CDR3 DNA, CDR3 protein. D genes are given only for firm matches. Part of the rows lack a size; the others show once, few, many or a class for expanded clones.

clone size: once
D gene: NA
V gene: TRBV28
J gene: TRBJ2-3
CDR3 DNA: TGTGCCAGCAGTAGCCTCGGGACACTTAGCACAGATACGCAGTATTTT
CDR3 protein: CASSSLGTLSTDTQYF

clone size: NA
D gene: NA
V gene: TRBV5-6
J gene: TRBJ1-1
CDR3 DNA: TGTGCCAGCACCCTGGGACAAGACGTCGCTGAAGCTTTCTTT
CDR3 protein: CASTLGQDVAEAFF

clone size: NA
D gene: NA
V gene: TRBV7-3
J gene: TRBJ2-3
CDR3 DNA: TGTGCCAGACCCCGGGACTCCACAAAACATACGCAGTATTTT
CDR3 protein: CARPRDSTKHTQYF

clone size: NA
D gene: TRBD1
V gene: TRBV18
J gene: TRBJ1-2
CDR3 DNA: TGTGCCAGCTCACCCCAGGGGGCCTTAGCTAACTATGGCTACACCTTC
CDR3 protein: CASSPQGALANYGYTF

clone size: NA
D gene: NA
V gene: TRBV19
J gene: TRBJ2-7
CDR3 DNA: TGTGCCAGTAGTAGGGGACTCCGAGGTATCGAGCAGTACTTC
CDR3 protein: CASSRGLRGIEQYF

clone size: NA
D gene: NA
V gene: TRBV5-1
J gene: TRBJ2-2
CDR3 DNA: TGCGCCAGCAGCTTGCGGGGGACCAACACCGGGGAGCTGTTTTTT
CDR3 protein: CASSLRGTNTGELFF

clone size: NA
D gene: NA
V gene: TRBV9
J gene: TRBJ2-1
CDR3 DNA: TGTGCCAGCAGCGTAGCTAACCACTACAATGAGCAGTTCTTC
CDR3 protein: CASSVANHYNEQFF

clone size: NA
D gene: NA
V gene: TRBV9
J gene: TRBJ2-1
CDR3 DNA: TGTGCCAGCAGCGGCCGGGGGGCCAGTGAGCAGTTCTTC
CDR3 protein: CASSGRGASEQFF

clone size: NA
D gene: NA
V gene: TRBV28
J gene: TRBJ1-3
CDR3 DNA: TGTGCCAGCAGATCTACAGGGGGAAACACCATATATTTT
CDR3 protein: CASRSTGGNTIYF

clone size: once
D gene: TRBD2
V gene: TRBV10-3
J gene: TRBJ2-1
CDR3 DNA: TGTGCCATCAGTGGTGTAGCGGGAGGGCCCTCTGGAGGGATTTATAATGAGCAGTTCTTC
CDR3 protein: CAISGVAGGPSGGIYNEQFF

clone size: once
D gene: NA
V gene: TRBV11-1
J gene: TRBJ2-7
CDR3 DNA: TGTGCCAGCAGCTTAGAACAGGGAGCGACCTACGAGCAGTACTTC
CDR3 protein: CASSLEQGATYEQYF

clone size: NA
D gene: NA
V gene: TRBV19
J gene: TRBJ1-3
CDR3 DNA: TGTGCCAGTCGAGGAGTCCGAGCCTACTCTGGAAACACCATATATTTT
CDR3 protein: CASRGVRAYSGNTIYF

clone size: NA
D gene: NA
V gene: TRBV18
J gene: TRBJ1-1
CDR3 DNA: TGTGCCAGCTCCTACAGGGACGAAGCTTTCTTT
CDR3 protein: CASSYRDEAFF

clone size: NA
D gene: NA
V gene: TRBV3-1/TRBV3-2
J gene: TRBJ1-6
CDR3 DNA: TGTGCCAGCAGCCAAGTTGGAGGGTTTGATTCACCCCTCCACTTT
CDR3 protein: CASSQVGGFDSPLHF

clone size: NA
D gene: NA
V gene: TRBV5-1
J gene: TRBJ2-2
CDR3 DNA: TGCGCCAGCAGCTTGGACACCGCGAACACCGGGGAGCTGTTTTTT
CDR3 protein: CASSLDTANTGELFF

clone size: NA
D gene: NA
V gene: TRBV5-1
J gene: TRBJ2-1
CDR3 DNA: TGCGCCAGCAGCTTAGATGGCAGCTCCTACAATGAGCAGTTCTTC
CDR3 protein: CASSLDGSSYNEQFF

clone size: NA
D gene: TRBD2
V gene: TRBV14
J gene: TRBJ2-1
CDR3 DNA: TGTGCCAGCAGCCAGACTAGCGGAGACAATGAGCAGTTCTTC
CDR3 protein: CASSQTSGDNEQFF

clone size: NA
D gene: NA
V gene: TRBV5-8
J gene: TRBJ2-7
CDR3 DNA: TGTGCCAGCAGCATCCTATTAGCGTTCGAGCAGTACTTC
CDR3 protein: CASSILLAFEQYF

clone size: NA
D gene: NA
V gene: TRBV4-2
J gene: TRBJ2-2
CDR3 DNA: TGTGCCAGCAGCCAAGAACCCTCTCGGGGGTCGAACACCGGGGAGCTGTTTTTT
CDR3 protein: CASSQEPSRGSNTGELFF

clone size: NA
D gene: TRBD1
V gene: TRBV7-2
J gene: TRBJ1-6
CDR3 DNA: TGTGCCAGCAGCTCGCCTAGGGACAGATATAATTCACCCCTCCACTTT
CDR3 protein: CASSSPRDRYNSPLHF

clone size: few
D gene: TRBD1
V gene: TRBV25-1
J gene: TRBJ1-1
CDR3 DNA: TGTGCCAGCAGTGAATTGGGACAGGGGCGAAAAACTGAAGCTTTCTTT
CDR3 protein: CASSELGQGRKTEAFF

clone size: NA
D gene: NA
V gene: TRBV9
J gene: TRBJ1-2
CDR3 DNA: TGTGCCAGCAGCTCCGGAGAGTACTATGGCTACACCTTC
CDR3 protein: CASSSGEYYGYTF

clone size: NA
D gene: NA
V gene: TRBV7-2
J gene: TRBJ2-1
CDR3 DNA: TGTGCCAGCAGCCCGGGACTCACAGCCTACAATGAGCAGTTCTTC
CDR3 protein: CASSPGLTAYNEQFF

clone size: NA
D gene: TRBD2
V gene: TRBV27
J gene: TRBJ2-3
CDR3 DNA: TGTGCCAGCAGCCGACTAGCGGGCGCAGATACGCAGTATTTT
CDR3 protein: CASSRLAGADTQYF

clone size: NA
D gene: TRBD1
V gene: TRBV4-3
J gene: TRBJ2-6
CDR3 DNA: TGCGCCAGCAGCTCGCAGACAGGGACTGGGGCCAACGTCCTGACTTTC
CDR3 protein: CASSSQTGTGANVLTF

clone size: NA
D gene: TRBD1
V gene: TRBV5-5
J gene: TRBJ1-6
CDR3 DNA: TGTGCCAGCAGCTCCGACAGGGGCTCCTATAATTCACCCCTCCACTTT
CDR3 protein: CASSSDRGSYNSPLHF

clone size: NA
D gene: TRBD1
V gene: TRBV6-5
J gene: TRBJ1-1
CDR3 DNA: TGTGCCAGCAGTTACACGACAGGGAGGAACACTGAAGCTTTCTTT
CDR3 protein: CASSYTTGRNTEAFF

clone size: NA
D gene: TRBD1
V gene: TRBV4-1
J gene: TRBJ1-2
CDR3 DNA: TGCGCCAGCAGCCCCGTGACAGGGACCTATGGCTACACCTTC
CDR3 protein: CASSPVTGTYGYTF

clone size: NA
D gene: TRBD1
V gene: TRBV29-1
J gene: TRBJ2-5
CDR3 DNA: TGCAGCGTTGAAGACCCAAGGGACAGGTTACAAGAGACCCAGTACTTC
CDR3 protein: CSVEDPRDRLQETQYF

clone size: NA
D gene: TRBD1
V gene: TRBV5-1
J gene: TRBJ2-7
CDR3 DNA: TGCGCCAGCAGCAGGGACAGGGGAACCTACGAGCAGTACTTC
CDR3 protein: CASSRDRGTYEQYF

clone size: NA
D gene: NA
V gene: TRBV28
J gene: TRBJ1-1
CDR3 DNA: TGTGCCAGCAGCCCAGAACCTTCTAACACTGAAGCTTTCTTT
CDR3 protein: CASSPEPSNTEAFF

clone size: NA
D gene: NA
V gene: TRBV7-2
J gene: TRBJ1-1
CDR3 DNA: TGTGCCAGCAGCTTCAGCGTAAACACTGAAGCTTTCTTT
CDR3 protein: CASSFSVNTEAFF